A single sample is the source of the 9 T cell receptor beta chains below, sequenced in a study of shared clonotypes between healthy human individuals. Using immunoSEQ multiplex PCR, the repertoire was profiled, and TCRdb retains in-frame clones only, with some absent. The table includes hundreds of thousands of clones, approximately 92% detected once. Naive CD8 cells were CD45RO-negative, positively selected for CCR7, excluding terminally differentiated effector memory CD45RA+ cells. Sequencing input: naive CD8+ T cells sorted from blood. These TCRs come from a man aged 25-40 years in good health.

The chain is built from TRBV9 and TRBJ2-1, with 14 bases that match TRBD2. Trimming took 3 bases from V and 7 from J; bases not matched to a gene: 9. There are 17 residues in the CDR3. Germline values: CDR1 SGDLS, CDR2 YYNGEE. In nucleotides, the CDR3 is TGTGCCAGCAGCGACCCCGGGACTAGCGGGAGTCTGAATGAGCAGTTCTTC. As protein: CASSDPGTSGSLNEQFF.

The chain has TRBV19 and TRBJ2-7, with 7 positions matching TRBD1. CDR3 length: 15 residues. The V gene end was trimmed by 5 bases and the J gene end by 3 bases; junction bases not matched to a gene: 10. Germline CDR1 LNHDA, CDR2 SQIVND (reference sequence). CDR3 sequence: CASSPARDSYYEQYF. DNA of the CDR3: TGTGCCAGTAGTCCCGCCCGGGACAGTTACTACGAGCAGTACTTC.

This chain joins TRBV6-5 and TRBJ2-7; D might be TRBD2 (6 bases). This CDR3 is built from 15 residues. Germline V gene data show CDR1 as MNHEY and CDR2 as SVGAGI. With 5 bases removed from V and 4 bases from J, the gap between germline ends came to 18 bases. CDR3 nucleotide sequence: TGTGCCAGCAGTGTCGGGGCAGGGCGGGAATACGAGCAGTACTTC. Translation gives CASSVGAGREYEQYF.

The gene calls are TRBV27 and TRBJ2-7; tentatively, D is TRBD1 or TRBD2 (5 bases each). Germline V gene sequence: CDR1 MNHEY, CDR2 SMNVEV (reference sequence). This CDR3 is built from 13 residues. V shed 8 bases and J shed 0 bases, with 11 bases lying between them. The CDR3 is CASLGRNSYEQYF. The DNA of the CDR3 is TGTGCCAGCCTGGGACGGAACTCCTACGAGCAGTACTTC.

V and J are TRBV13 and TRBJ2-2; 13 bases map to TRBD2. V shed 4 bases and J 5 bases; nucleotides not matched to a gene: 16. The CDR3 has 20 residues. CDR1 is PRHDT, CDR2 FYEKMQ, per germline (reference sequence). The CDR3 DNA reads TGTGCCAGCAGCTCCGGGACTAGCGGGGACTCGATTAAGGGAACCGGGGAGCTGTTTTTT. Protein sequence: CASSSGTSGDSIKGTGELFF. The full variable domain, completed using reference TRBV13 and TRBJ2-2, is AAGVIQSPRHLIKEKRETATLKCYPIPRHDTVYWYQQGPGQDPQFLISFYEKMQSDKGSIPDRFSAQQFSDYHSELNMSSLELGDSALYFCASSSGTSGDSIKGTGELFFGEGSRLTVL.

The chain combines TRBV4-2 with TRBJ2-7; D ambiguous. The CDR3 has 12 amino acids. Germline CDR1 and CDR2: LGHNA and YNFKEQ. Trimming took 0 bases from V and 3 from J, leaving 3 bases between them. CDR3 nucleotides: TGTGCCAGCAGCCAAGAGGGCTACGAGCAGTACTTC. Its protein product is CASSQEGYEQYF.

V is TRBV6-5 and J is TRBJ1-1; weak D call: TRBD1 (5 bases). This CDR3 spans 13 amino acids. Germline V gives CDR1 MNHEY, CDR2 SVGAGI. Deletions cut 5 bases from V and 4 bases from J, with 11 bases between. The chain's CDR3 is CASSTRGGTEAFF. The DNA of the CDR3 is TGTGCCAGCAGTACGAGGGGTGGCACTGAAGCTTTCTTT.

The chain links TRBV2 to TRBJ1-4; D ambiguous. This CDR3 spans 12 amino acids. The germline V gene has CDR1 SNHLY and CDR2 FYNNEI. Trimming shortened V by 2 bases and J by 8 bases, and 6 bases separated the two germline ends. The CDR3 nucleotides are TGTGCCAGCAGTGAAAACGGAGAAAAACTGTTTTTT. Its translation is CASSENGEKLFF.

The genes are TRBV30 and TRBJ1-1, with D unclear. With 1 base removed from V and 3 bases from J, the gap between germline ends came to 9 bases. This CDR3 has 13 amino acids. Germline V gene lookup returns CDR1 GTSNPN and CDR2 SVGIG (reference sequence). For the CDR3, the DNA is TGTGCCTGGAGTGAAGATGATTACACTGAAGCTTTCTTT. Protein sequence: CAWSEDDYTEAFF.